Presented here are 22 T cell receptor beta chains from one specimen sequenced in a study of shared clonotypes between healthy human individuals. This table comes from immunoSEQ multiplex PCR, and its TCRdb copy is limited to in-frame clones, with some not included. The table has around 2.1 million clones, under 97% seen once. What was sequenced was naive CD4+ T cells sorted from blood. Subset meaning: CD45RA+ positively selected. The receptors originated from a man in his late teens or twenties in good health.

Concerning this clone itself: Additional DNA sequences in this sample encode the identical CDR3. The chain is built from TRBV5-1 and TRBJ2-3; D is unclear. CDR1 SGHRS and CDR2 YFSETQ come from the germline V gene. The CDR3 runs 15 residues. Trimming took 0 bases from V and 6 from J, leaving 14 bases between them. The CDR3 region has the DNA TGCGCCAGCAGCTTGGGGGGTGTGGGAACGGATACGCAGTATTTT. Encoded protein: CASSLGGVGTDTQYF.

Worth noting for this clone: This sample also contains other DNA sequences that code for the same CDR3. DNA of the CDR3: TGCGCCAGCAGCCAGCCGGGACAGGGGTATGGCTACACCTTC. Amino acids: CASSQPGQGYGYTF. The V gene is TRBV4-1, the J gene TRBJ1-2, with 10 positions matching TRBD1. The ends lost 3 bases at V and 5 bases at J; junction bases unmatched: 3. In germline, CDR1 is MGHRA, CDR2 YSYEKL. The CDR3 is 14 residues long.

DNA of the CDR3: TGTGCCAGTAGCCTGGACAGGAACACTGAAGCTTTCTTT. This sequence encodes CASSLDRNTEAFF. The chain combines TRBV19 with TRBJ1-1; D is possibly TRBD1 (6 bases). This CDR3 contains 13 residues. CDR1 LNHDA and CDR2 SQIVND come from the germline V gene (reference sequence). The V and J ends lost 6 bases and 1 base respectively, with 9 bases between them.

Remarks on this clone: Distinct nucleotide sequences in the sample also encode this CDR3. This sequence joins TRBV7-2 and TRBJ2-7; D ambiguous. Trimming pared 6 bases from V and 0 bases from J, leaving 3 bases between. The CDR3 is 11 amino acids. CDR1 and CDR2 from the germline V gene are SGHTA and FQGNSA. The CDR3 coding sequence is TGTGCCAGCAGTCGCTCCTACGAGCAGTACTTC. Translation gives CASSRSYEQYF.

The chain is built from TRBV7-2 and TRBJ2-7; D possibly corresponds to TRBD1 (6 bases). Germline V gene data show CDR1 as SGHTA and CDR2 as FQGNSA. Trimming left V 4 bases short and J 4 bases short, with 14 bases between. This CDR3 has 14 residues. The CDR3 is CASSSQGRAYEQYF. For the CDR3, the DNA is TGTGCCAGCAGCTCACAGGGAAGGGCGTACGAGCAGTACTTC. The whole variable domain, filled in from reference TRBV7-2 and TRBJ2-7, reads GAGVSQSPSNKVTEKGKDVELRCDPISGHTALYWYRQSLGQGLEFLIYFQGNSAPDKSGLPSDRFSAERTGGSVSTLTIQRTQQEDSAVYLCASSSQGRAYEQYFGPGTRLTVT.

This chain connects TRBV2 to TRBJ1-1; D call uncertain. V lost 9 bases and J 1 base, leaving 12 bases between the germline ends. The CDR3 spans 13 residues. Per the germline V gene, CDR1 is SNHLY and CDR2 is FYNNEI. Here the CDR3 DNA reads TGTGCCAGAAACATCGACACGAACACTGAAGCTTTCTTT. Encoded protein: CARNIDTNTEAFF.

The rearrangement joins TRBV27 to TRBJ1-2; TRBD1 is a possible D gene (5 bases). The germline CDR1 and CDR2 sequences are MNHEY and SMNVEV (reference sequence). V lost 7 bases to trimming and J lost 7 bases, with 13 bases between them. This CDR3 has 12 residues. CDR3 sequence (DNA): TGTGCCAGCAAGATGACGGGGGGTGGCTACACCTTC. It translates to CASKMTGGGYTF.

The chain recombines TRBV10-1 with TRBJ2-7, with 10 bases lining up with TRBD1. Germline V gives CDR1 WNHNN, CDR2 SYGVQD (reference sequence). This CDR3 comprises 15 residues. V lost 3 bases and J lost 0; bases outside the gene matches: 2. In DNA form, the CDR3 reads TGCGCCAGCAGTGACCGGACAGGGGGCTCCTACGAGCAGTACTTC. This sequence encodes CASSDRTGGSYEQYF.

The chain employs TRBV5-1 and TRBJ2-5; D gene uncertain. This CDR3 comprises 16 residues. Germline V lookup: CDR1 SGHRS, CDR2 YFSETQ. Trimming removed 0 bases at V and 2 bases at J, with 14 bases between. This CDR3 reads CASSLVQAQRQETQYF. CDR3 DNA sequence: TGCGCCAGCAGCTTGGTCCAAGCGCAACGACAAGAGACCCAGTACTTC.

The genes are TRBV18 and TRBJ1-1, with D maybe TRBD1 (6 bases). The V gene lost 0 bases and the J gene lost 5 bases, with 16 bases spanning the gap. CDR3 length: 16 residues. Looked up from germline, CDR1 is KGHSH and CDR2 is LQKENI. CDR3 region: CASSPPVGAQRTEAFF. The CDR3 coding sequence is TGTGCCAGCTCACCACCAGTGGGGGCGCAGCGGACTGAAGCTTTCTTT. Drawing the rest from reference TRBV18 and TRBJ1-1, the complete variable domain is NAGVMQNPRHLVRRRGQEARLRCSPMKGHSHVYWYRQLPEEGLKFMVYLQKENIIDESGMPKERFSAEFPKEGPSILRIQQVVRGDSAAYFCASSPPVGAQRTEAFFGQGTRLTVV.

This chain links TRBV4-1 with TRBJ2-7; 12 positions match TRBD1. Germline values: CDR1 MGHRA, CDR2 YSYEKL. The length of the CDR3 is 16 residues. Losses at the gene ends were 2 bases for V and 5 bases for J; bases not matched to a gene: 7. In nucleotides, the CDR3 is TGCGCCAGCAGCCAACGACCGGGACAGGGGGCAGACGAGCAGTACTTC. Encoded protein: CASSQRPGQGADEQYF.

The genes are TRBV4-1 and TRBJ1-1, with D hard to call. V was trimmed by 4 bases and J by 0 bases, leaving 18 bases between them. The germline V gene encodes CDR1 MGHRA and CDR2 YSYEKL. The CDR3 runs to 17 residues. The CDR3 DNA is TGCGCCAGCAGCCGCCCCTGGGTGGGCAGATTGAACACTGAAGCTTTCTTT. Amino acid sequence: CASSRPWVGRLNTEAFF.

With respect to this clone: Other DNA sequences within the sample encode an identical CDR3. CDR3 loop: CASSEAGGGKNIQYF. The CDR3 bases are TGTGCCAGCAGTGAAGCCGGGGGGGGTAAAAACATTCAGTACTTC. This sequence joins TRBV2 and TRBJ2-4, with 8 bases fitting TRBD2. J gave up 4 bases and V 0 bases, and 2 bases lay outside the gene matches. Germline V gene sequence: CDR1 SNHLY, CDR2 FYNNEI. CDR3 length: 15 amino acids.

The rearrangement joins TRBV6-6 to TRBJ1-6; maybe TRBD1 (5 bases). Trimming pared 4 bases from V and 11 bases from J, leaving 21 bases between. The CDR3 has 16 residues. Germline lookup yields CDR1 MNHNY and CDR2 SVGAGI (reference sequence). The CDR3 DNA sequence: TGTGCCAGCAGTTCATCGGGGGGAGGCCAAGAGACACCCCTCCACTTT. This gives the protein CASSSSGGGQETPLHF.

The chain uses TRBV18 and TRBJ2-3, with D perhaps being TRBD1 or TRBD2 (6 bases each). V lost 3 bases and J lost 7, with 11 bases in between. The V gene's germline CDR1 is KGHSH and CDR2 LQKENI. CDR3 length: 13 amino acids. The CDR3 region is CASSPRGTNTQYF. CDR3 nucleotide sequence: TGTGCCAGCTCACCCCGCGGGACAAATACGCAGTATTTT.

A remark on this clone: Other DNA sequences from this sample encode an identical CDR3 as well. CDR3 protein: CAWSGLDTQYF. The CDR3 region has the DNA TGTGCCTGGAGCGGGCTAGATACGCAGTATTTT. J is TRBJ2-3 and V is TRBV30; D remains ambiguous. The germline V and J ends were trimmed by 3 bases and 5 bases, with 6 bases remaining between them. This CDR3 is 11 amino acids long. The germline CDR1 and CDR2 sequences are GTSNPN and SVGIG (reference sequence).

This chain connects TRBV5-1 to TRBJ1-1, with 7 bases that match TRBD1. V dropped 4 bases and J dropped 4; count of bases not matched to a gene: 7. This CDR3 is built from 14 residues. Germline CDR1 is SGHRS and CDR2 is YFSETQ. For the CDR3, the DNA is TGCGCCAGCAGCGTGCAACCAGGGGGCACTGAAGCTTTCTTT. It yields the protein CASSVQPGGTEAFF.

Turning to this clone: The junction does not match germline at one end; this may be a read error. The J gene is TRBJ2-5, the V gene TRBV7-7, with 9 bases aligning to TRBD1. CDR3 length equals 14 residues. The germline CDR1 and CDR2 sequences are SSHAT and FNYEAQ (reference sequence). Here the CDR3 reads CASSPQGAGETQYF. The CDR3 DNA sequence: TGTGCTAGCAGCCCACAGGGGGCGGGGGAGACCCAGTACTTC. Using reference TRBV7-7 and TRBJ2-5 for the parts outside the CDR3, the full variable domain is GAGVSQSPRYKVTKRGQDVTLRCDPISSHATLYWYQQALGQGPEFLTYFNYEAQPDKSGLPSDRFSAERPEGSISTLTIQRTEQRDSAMYRCASSPQGAGETQYFGPGTRLLVL.

This clone is a singleton in its sample. The V gene is TRBV5-6, the J gene TRBJ1-2, with a possible D match to TRBD1 (6 bases). The V and J ends lost 3 bases and 8 bases respectively, with 20 bases between them. The CDR3 covers 15 residues. Germline V CDR1 and CDR2: SGHDT, YYEEEE. DNA of the CDR3: TGTGCCAGCAGCTCTTGGTTTGCAGGGGCCGGGGGCTACACCTTC. Translating gives CASSSWFAGAGGYTF.

The chain has TRBV6-5 and TRBJ2-3, with D unclear. The V and J ends lost 0 bases and 2 bases respectively, with 12 bases between them. Per the germline V gene, CDR1 is MNHEY and CDR2 is SVGAGI. The CDR3 sequence is 16 residues long. The CDR3 region is CASSYSRRQLTDTQYF. CDR3 coding DNA: TGTGCCAGCAGTTACTCTCGTCGCCAGCTCACAGATACGCAGTATTTT.

The chain is built from TRBV30 and TRBJ2-2; tentative D call: TRBD1 (5 bases). The CDR3 consists of 15 residues. Germline V gene lookup returns CDR1 GTSNPN and CDR2 SVGIG (reference sequence). V lost 2 bases and J lost 3, with 13 bases in between. CDR3 region: CAWSLGRVDTGELFF. The CDR3 DNA sequence: TGTGCCTGGAGTCTTGGCAGGGTGGACACCGGGGAGCTGTTTTTT.

The J gene is TRBJ2-7, the V gene TRBV29-1, with TRBD1 identical over 7 bases. V shed 6 bases and J 6 bases; nucleotides not matched to a gene: 5. Germline V gives CDR1 SQVTM, CDR2 ANQGSEA. The CDR3 is 11 residues long. The CDR3 DNA reads TGCAGCGTCGCACAGGGGTTCGAGCAGTACTTC. The encoded protein is CSVAQGFEQYF.